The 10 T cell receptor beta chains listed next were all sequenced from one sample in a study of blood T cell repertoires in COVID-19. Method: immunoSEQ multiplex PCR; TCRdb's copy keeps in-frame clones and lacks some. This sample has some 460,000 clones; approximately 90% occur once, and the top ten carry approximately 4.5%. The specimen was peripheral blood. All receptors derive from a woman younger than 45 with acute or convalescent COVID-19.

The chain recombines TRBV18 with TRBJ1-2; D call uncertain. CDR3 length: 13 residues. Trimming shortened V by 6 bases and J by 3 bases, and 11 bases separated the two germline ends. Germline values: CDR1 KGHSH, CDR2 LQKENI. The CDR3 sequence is CASSPLNDYGYTF. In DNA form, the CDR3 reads TGTGCCAGCTCCCCTCTAAATGACTATGGCTACACCTTC.

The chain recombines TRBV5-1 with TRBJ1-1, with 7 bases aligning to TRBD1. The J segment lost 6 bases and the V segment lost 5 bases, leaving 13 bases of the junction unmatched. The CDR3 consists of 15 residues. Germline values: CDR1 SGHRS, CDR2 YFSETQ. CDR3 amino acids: CASSPGHGQVSEAFF. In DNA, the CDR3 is TGCGCCAGCAGTCCAGGACACGGACAGGTTTCTGAAGCTTTCTTT.

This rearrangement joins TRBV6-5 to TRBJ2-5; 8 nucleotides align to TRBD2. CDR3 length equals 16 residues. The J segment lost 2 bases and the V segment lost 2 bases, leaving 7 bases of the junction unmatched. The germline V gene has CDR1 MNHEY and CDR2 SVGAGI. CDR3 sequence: CASSYPGGPGQETQYF. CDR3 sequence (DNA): TGTGCCAGCAGTTACCCGGGGGGGCCCGGGCAAGAGACCCAGTACTTC.

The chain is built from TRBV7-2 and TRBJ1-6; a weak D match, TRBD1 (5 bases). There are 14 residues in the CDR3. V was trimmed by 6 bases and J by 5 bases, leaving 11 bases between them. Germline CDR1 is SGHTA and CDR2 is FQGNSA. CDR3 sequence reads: CASRLTVNNSPLHF. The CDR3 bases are TGTGCCAGCAGACTGACAGTCAATAATTCACCCCTCCACTTT.

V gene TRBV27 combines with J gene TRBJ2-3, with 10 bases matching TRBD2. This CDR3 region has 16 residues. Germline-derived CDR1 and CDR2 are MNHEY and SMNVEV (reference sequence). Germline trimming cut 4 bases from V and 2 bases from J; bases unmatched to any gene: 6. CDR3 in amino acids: CASSSLAGAPTDTQYF. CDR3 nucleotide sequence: TGTGCCAGCAGTTCCCTAGCGGGGGCCCCCACAGATACGCAGTATTTT.

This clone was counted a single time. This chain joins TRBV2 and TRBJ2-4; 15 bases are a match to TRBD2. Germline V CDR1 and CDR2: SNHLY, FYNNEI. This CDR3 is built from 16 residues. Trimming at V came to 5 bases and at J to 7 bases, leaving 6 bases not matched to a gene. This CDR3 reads CASSNRGLAGGNIQYF. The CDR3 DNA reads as TGTGCCAGCAGTAACCGCGGACTAGCGGGGGGGAACATTCAGTACTTC.

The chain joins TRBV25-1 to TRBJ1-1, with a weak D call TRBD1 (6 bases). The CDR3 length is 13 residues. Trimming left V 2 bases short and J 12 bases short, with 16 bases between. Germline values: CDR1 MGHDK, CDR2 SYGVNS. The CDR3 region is CASSEPDRPRSFF. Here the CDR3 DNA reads TGTGCCAGCAGTGAACCCGACAGGCCTCGGTCTTTCTTT.

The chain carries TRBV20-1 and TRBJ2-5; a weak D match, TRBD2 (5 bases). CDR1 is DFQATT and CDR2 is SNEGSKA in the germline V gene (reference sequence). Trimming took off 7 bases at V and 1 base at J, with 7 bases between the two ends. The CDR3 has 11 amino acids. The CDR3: CSVGLQETQYF. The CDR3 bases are TGCAGTGTCGGACTCCAAGAGACCCAGTACTTC.

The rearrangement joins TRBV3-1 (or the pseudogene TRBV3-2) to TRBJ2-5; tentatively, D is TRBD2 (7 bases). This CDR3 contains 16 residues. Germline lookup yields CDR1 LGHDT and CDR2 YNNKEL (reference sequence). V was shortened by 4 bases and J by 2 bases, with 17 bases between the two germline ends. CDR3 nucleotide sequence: TGTGCCAGCAGCCGAGAAGGGGGGGGACCACAAGAGACCCAGTACTTC. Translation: CASSREGGGPQETQYF.

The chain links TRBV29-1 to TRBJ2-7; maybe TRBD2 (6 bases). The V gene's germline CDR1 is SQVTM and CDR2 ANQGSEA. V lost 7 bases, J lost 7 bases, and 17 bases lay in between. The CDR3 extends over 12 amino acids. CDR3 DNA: TGCAGCGCCGTTCGGGGGACTCGAGAGCAGTACTTC. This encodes CSAVRGTREQYF.